The entry below gives a single T cell receptor (beta chain) sequence along with its context. Original data processing: Scientists estimated how many nucleated cells there were by amplifying reference gene primers. Sequencing used immunoSEQ multiplex PCR; TCRdb keeps in-frame clones, though not all of them. V, J and clone size reflect that table, while D and trimming were determined from the DNA. The table includes some 100,000 clones, roughly 90% detected once. This sample is part of a study of blood T cell repertoires in COVID-19. Study details: Sample material is recorded as cDNA or gDNA derived from T cells, B-cell-depleted T cells, or PBMCs.

The receptor was derived from a woman aged 55-69 years with acute or convalescent COVID-19. Specimen: peripheral blood.

The CDR3 sequence: CAWSLSAGRTDTQYF. The CDR3, as DNA: TGTGCCTGGAGTCTTTCAGCGGGACGCACAGATACGCAGTATTTT. The rearrangement links TRBV30 to TRBJ2-3; 7 positions match TRBD2. J was trimmed by 1 base and V by 2 bases; bases with no gene match: 6. The CDR3 is 15 residues long. Per the germline V gene, CDR1 is GTSNPN and CDR2 is SVGIG (reference sequence).